What follows is one TCR beta chain and its context. In the study's own analysis: Quantification of nucleated cells was approximated via reference gene primer amplification. Assay: immunoSEQ multiplex PCR; the TCRdb copy retains only in-frame clones and omits some. V, J and clone size were drawn from that table, and D and trimming were deduced from the DNA. The sample shows roughly 92,000 clones, around 87% of them seen only once. The source of the sample is a study of blood T cell repertoires in COVID-19. Specimen: peripheral blood. The clonotype originates from a human donor with acute or convalescent COVID-19. The donor label of this sample is uncertain.

CDR3: CASSYSSQVAYNEQFF. CDR3 sequence (DNA): TGTGCCAGCAGTTACTCATCTCAGGTCGCCTACAATGAGCAGTTCTTC. The rearrangement links TRBV6-5 to TRBJ2-1; D not resolved. The V end was cut by 0 bases, the J end by 2 bases, with 11 bases between. This CDR3 has 16 amino acids. Germline V CDR1 and CDR2: MNHEY, SVGAGI.